A selection of T cell receptor beta chains follows, all from one sample in a study of blood T cell repertoires in COVID-19. Produced via immunoSEQ multiplex PCR; TCRdb's table is partial and in-frame only. The table includes about 59,000 clones, around 81% detected once. The sequenced sample was peripheral blood. All receptors come from a woman at least 80 years old with active or convalescent COVID-19. Both conserved end residues are part of each CDR3. Fields, in order: clone size, CDR3 length, J gene, V gene, D gene, CDR3 DNA, CDR3 protein. A D gene is named only where the DNA matches it firmly. Only part of the rows carry a size: once, few, many, or a class if the clone is expanded.

clone size: .
CDR3 length: 16
J gene: TRBJ2-1
V gene: TRBV18
D gene: .
CDR3 DNA: TGTGCCAGCTCACCAGGTGTCCGGGACATTCGTATCCAGCAGTTCTTC
CDR3 protein: CASSPGVRDIRIQQFF

clone size: few
CDR3 length: 13
J gene: TRBJ2-7
V gene: TRBV27
D gene: .
CDR3 DNA: TGTGCCAGCAGTTTAACGCGGGCCTACGAGCAGTACTTC
CDR3 protein: CASSLTRAYEQYF

clone size: .
CDR3 length: 18
J gene: TRBJ1-4
V gene: TRBV5-4
D gene: TRBD1
CDR3 DNA: TGTGCCAGCAGCGCCGAAGGACAGGGGGGATGGACTAATGAAAAACTGTTTTTT
CDR3 protein: CASSAEGQGGWTNEKLFF

clone size: .
CDR3 length: 13
J gene: TRBJ1-2
V gene: TRBV28
D gene: TRBD1
CDR3 DNA: TGTGCCAGCAGTTTTGGGGACAGCTATGGCTACACCTTC
CDR3 protein: CASSFGDSYGYTF

clone size: .
CDR3 length: 16
J gene: TRBJ2-2
V gene: TRBV28
D gene: .
CDR3 DNA: TGTGCCAGCAGTTCTCCCCGGGATCGAAACACCGGGGAGCTGTTTTTT
CDR3 protein: CASSSPRDRNTGELFF

clone size: .
CDR3 length: 14
J gene: TRBJ1-1
V gene: TRBV4-3
D gene: .
CDR3 DNA: TGCGCCAGCAGCCAAGATTCCGGTGGGCAGGGAGCTTTCTTT
CDR3 protein: CASSQDSGGQGAFF

clone size: .
CDR3 length: 14
J gene: TRBJ1-1
V gene: TRBV5-1
D gene: TRBD1
CDR3 DNA: TGCGCCAGTGGACAGGGGGATCGGAGCACTGAAGCTTTCTTT
CDR3 protein: CASGQGDRSTEAFF

clone size: .
CDR3 length: 15
J gene: TRBJ1-1
V gene: TRBV19
D gene: .
CDR3 DNA: TGTGCCAGTACCATCTATGGTCGGGGACACGCTGAAGCTTTCTTT
CDR3 protein: CASTIYGRGHAEAFF

clone size: few
CDR3 length: 15
J gene: TRBJ2-2
V gene: TRBV6-6
D gene: TRBD2
CDR3 DNA: TGTGCCAGCAGCCTGACTAGCGGCACCACCGGGGAGCTGTTTTTT
CDR3 protein: CASSLTSGTTGELFF

clone size: .
CDR3 length: 15
J gene: TRBJ1-3
V gene: TRBV19
D gene: .
CDR3 DNA: TGTGCCAGTAGTCGAGGGGGGGATTCTGGAAACACCATATATTTT
CDR3 protein: CASSRGGDSGNTIYF

clone size: .
CDR3 length: 13
J gene: TRBJ1-2
V gene: TRBV5-8
D gene: .
CDR3 DNA: TGTGCCAGCAGCCCCCTTTTTCCGCGGGGCTACACCTTC
CDR3 protein: CASSPLFPRGYTF

clone size: few
CDR3 length: 14
J gene: TRBJ2-2
V gene: TRBV3-1/TRBV3-2
D gene: TRBD2
CDR3 DNA: TGTGCCAGCAGCCGCGGGGGGGCCAGCGGGGAGCTGTTTTTT
CDR3 protein: CASSRGGASGELFF

clone size: .
CDR3 length: 12
J gene: TRBJ1-2
V gene: TRBV2
D gene: .
CDR3 DNA: TGTGCCAGACCTGGGGCTGGTAGCGGCTACACCTTC
CDR3 protein: CARPGAGSGYTF

clone size: .
CDR3 length: 13
J gene: TRBJ1-2
V gene: TRBV3-1/TRBV3-2
D gene: TRBD1
CDR3 DNA: TGTGCCAGCAGCCGACAGGGGGAGGTTGGCTACACCTTC
CDR3 protein: CASSRQGEVGYTF

clone size: .
CDR3 length: 15
J gene: TRBJ2-3
V gene: TRBV18
D gene: TRBD1
CDR3 DNA: TGTGCCAGCTCACTAGACAGGGGAAGCACAGATACGCAGTATTTT
CDR3 protein: CASSLDRGSTDTQYF

clone size: .
CDR3 length: 11
J gene: TRBJ2-1
V gene: TRBV20-1
D gene: TRBD2
CDR3 DNA: TGCAGTGCTAGGACCGGGGGGGAGCAGTTCTTC
CDR3 protein: CSARTGGEQFF

clone size: once
CDR3 length: 13
J gene: TRBJ1-1
V gene: TRBV13
D gene: .
CDR3 DNA: TGTGCCAGCAGCTTCCATAGAGGCACTGAAGCTTTCTTT
CDR3 protein: CASSFHRGTEAFF

clone size: .
CDR3 length: 15
J gene: TRBJ2-5
V gene: TRBV7-9
D gene: TRBD1
CDR3 DNA: TGTGCCAGCAGGCCGGGACAGGAGAACCGGGAGACCCAGTACTTC
CDR3 protein: CASRPGQENRETQYF

clone size: .
CDR3 length: 15
J gene: TRBJ2-1
V gene: TRBV5-1
D gene: TRBD1
CDR3 DNA: TGCGCCAGCAGCTTGGGGACAGGCCGTTTGGCGGAGCAGTTCTTC
CDR3 protein: CASSLGTGRLAEQFF

clone size: .
CDR3 length: 14
J gene: TRBJ2-3
V gene: TRBV29-1
D gene: TRBD1
CDR3 DNA: TGCAGCGTTGGAAGGGGGCCTGCGACAGATACGCAGTATTTT
CDR3 protein: CSVGRGPATDTQYF

clone size: .
CDR3 length: 15
J gene: TRBJ1-2
V gene: TRBV9
D gene: .
CDR3 DNA: TGTGCCAGCAGCAGTGACAGTCTCTTGGACTATGGCTACACCTTC
CDR3 protein: CASSSDSLLDYGYTF

clone size: .
CDR3 length: 15
J gene: TRBJ1-6
V gene: TRBV3-1/TRBV3-2
D gene: .
CDR3 DNA: TGTGCCAGCAGCCAATCAGGATTGGTTAATTCACCCCTCCACTTT
CDR3 protein: CASSQSGLVNSPLHF

clone size: .
CDR3 length: 19
J gene: TRBJ1-1
V gene: TRBV6-2/TRBV6-3
D gene: TRBD1
CDR3 DNA: TGTGCCAGCAGTTACTCCTTAGACAGGGTTCCCCGAAGTAACACTGAAGCTTTCTTT
CDR3 protein: CASSYSLDRVPRSNTEAFF

clone size: .
CDR3 length: 14
J gene: TRBJ2-3
V gene: TRBV19
D gene: TRBD2
CDR3 DNA: TGTGCCAGTAGTTCTAGCGGGGGCACAGATACGCAGTATTTT
CDR3 protein: CASSSSGGTDTQYF

clone size: .
CDR3 length: 14
J gene: TRBJ2-7
V gene: TRBV7-2
D gene: TRBD1
CDR3 DNA: TGTGCCAGCAGCTTGGGACAGGCTTCCTACGAGCAGTACTTC
CDR3 protein: CASSLGQASYEQYF